This entry concerns a single T cell receptor (beta chain). The antigen remains unidentified. Sequencing used immunoSEQ multiplex PCR; TCRdb keeps in-frame clones, though not all of them. The specimen's table records about 35,000 clones. The sample belongs to a study of T cells in women clearing cervical HPV infection. Study-level results: Effector/memory and HPV-specific T cells were not isolated, and association timing is unknown.

The receptor comes from a woman between 18 and 70 years old with a cervical HPV16 infection that either progressed to CIN3+ or cleared (not recorded which). Specimen: blood buffy coat.

CDR3 DNA (partial): TGCAGCGTCGCTCCCCGACAGGCTCCCTACGAG. Protein: CSVAPRQAPYE. The full CDR3 protein is CSVAPRQAPYEQYF. The rearrangement joins TRBV29-1 to TRBJ2-7, with a weak D call TRBD1 (6 bases). The DNA ends 3 residues before the CDR3 does, and the rest of the CDR3 is filled in from the germline J gene. The length of the CDR3 is 14 residues. Between the trimmed V and J ends, which lost 6 bases and 2 bases, there was a span of 17 bases. Germline-derived CDR1 and CDR2 are SQVTM and ANQGSEA.